The entry that follows covers one T cell receptor (beta chain) sequence. The antigen it recognizes is unknown. No much larger clone exists at a distance of one base, and base qualities are not known. Sequencing was performed on an Illumina HiSeq 2500. Quantitative 5'-RACE with molecular barcodes was the method used to prepare the TCR beta libraries. Processing in the source paper ran as follows. A new computational method based on a probabilistic model of VDJ rearrangement was used to identify disease-linked TCR variants. The raw public data were reprocessed by TCRdb itself: fastp quality trimming at Q25, MiXCR clonotype calling, in-frame beta chains only. Each CDR3 protein appears once, grouped with its most common genes and DNA. For this entry, the V and J calls and clone size follow TCRdb and not the study's own pipeline. The sample contains 250,000 or so distinct CDR3 sequences, under 20% of them found a single time. The ten largest clones capture around 32% of the sample.

The sample comes from a study of CD8 T cells in ankylosing spondylitis (dated by TCRdb to about 2017). Regarding the research as a whole: T cell receptor beta repertoires were profiled in healthy donors and ankylosing spondylitis patients so that disease-linked TCR variants could be found. Peripheral blood samples were taken, and synovial fluid was additionally collected from ankylosing spondylitis patients. The full study cohort was made up of approximately 27 ankylosing spondylitis patients and approximately 100 healthy donors.

The study at large found these results: The disease-linked clones were reported to be significantly enriched in matched synovial fluid samples from ankylosing spondylitis patients. A TCR beta motif of several highly homologous amino acid variants appeared characteristic of blood from ankylosing spondylitis patients. The disease-linked clones showed a CD8+ phenotype and occurred at relatively low frequencies in peripheral blood. Some TCR beta motif variants had previously been reported in synovial fluid and blood of reactive arthritis patients, which suggested common disease-initiation mechanisms.

The receptor was isolated from a male donor with ankylosing spondylitis or in good health (not recorded which). Input material: blood, either unsorted or a sorted T cell fraction (not recorded which).

The base sequence is TGCGCCAGCAGCCCCCGGCAGGGACCCCTTTTTCACGAGCAGTACTTC. Translation gives CASSPRQGPLFHEQYF. The sequence links TRBV5-1 to TRBJ2-7; the D segment is perhaps TRBD1 or TRBD2, each sharing 5 matched bases. CDR1 is given as SGHRS and CDR2 as YFSETQ, both from the germline V gene. V and J lose 4 bases and 5 bases, and a span of 22 bases separates them. The CDR3 has 16 amino acids, counting the end cysteine and phenylalanine. This entry keeps only the CDR3 DNA: 48 bases, framed from base 1. Supplemented by the reference TRBV5-1 and TRBJ2-7 proteins around the CDR3, the complete variable domain is KAGVTQTPRYLIKTRGQQVTLSCSPISGHRSVSWYQQTPGQGLQFLFEYFSETQRNKGNFPGRFSGRQFSNSRSEMNVSTLELGDSALYLCASSPRQGPLFHEQYFGPGTRLTVT.